This T cell receptor (beta chain) was captured in a study of cytomegalovirus exposure and HLA in healthy donors. General study findings and limits: Subsequent analysis found a tendency for first-cohort TCR clusters to co-occur within the 90 to 150 validation repertoires.

Libraries were prepared by immunoSEQ multiplex PCR; TCRdb keeps only in-frame clonotypes and omits some of them. The sample carries over 75,000 clones, about 85% recorded once. Germline V gene sequence: CDR1 SGDLS, CDR2 YYNGEE. CDR3 length: 14 amino acids. Trimming removed 4 bases from V and 4 bases from J; junction bases left unmatched: 4. Donors came from a validation cohort of some 130 subjects, distinct from the first 666-subject cohort. Turning to this clone: Its cognate antigen is unknown.

The sequence derives from a man in his late teens or twenties in good health and CMV-seropositive. The sequencing input was PBMCs. J is TRBJ2-3 and V is TRBV9; 9 bases agree with TRBD2. The CDR3, as DNA: TGTGCCAGCAGCACGGGACTAGCTCCAGATACGCAGTATTTT. It yields the protein CASSTGLAPDTQYF.